This T cell receptor beta chain was captured by sequencing in a study of blood T cell repertoires in COVID-19. Across the whole study: There were acute and convalescent COVID-19 samples, and they came from the United States, Italy and Spain. Nucleic acid was either cDNA or gDNA, and it came from T cells, B-cell-depleted T cells, or PBMCs.

As originally analysed: Reference gene primer amplification gave estimated nucleated cell counts. Method: immunoSEQ multiplex PCR; TCRdb's copy keeps in-frame clones and lacks some. Clone size and the V and J calls come from that table; the DNA yielded D and trimming. The sample has 200,000 to 250,000 clones, about four fifths seen once. The clonotype originates from a woman aged 18-35 years with acute or convalescent COVID-19. Sequenced material: peripheral blood.

CDR3 in DNA: TGTGCCACCAGCAGAGATCTATCTTACGAGCAGTACTTC. It yields the protein CATSRDLSYEQYF. This chain links TRBV15 with TRBJ2-7; D unresolved. The CDR3 contains 13 residues. CDR1 is LNHNV, CDR2 YYDKDF, per germline (reference sequence). V was shortened by 0 bases and J by 4 bases, with 7 bases between the two germline ends.